Below are 5 T cell receptor beta chains sequenced from a single sample in a study of Graves' ophthalmopathy and Graves' hyperthyroidism. Amplification of TCR beta CDR3 regions used RNA transcripts. Amplification began with first-round RT-PCR using HTBI primers, then second-round multiplex PCR was performed. Using its own MiXCR run on the multiplex PCR reads, TCRdb lists one record per CDR3 protein. The repertoire holds hundreds of thousands of distinct CDR3 sequences, with around 20% as singletons. Sequencing used peripheral blood. Receptor source: a woman aged 18-35 years with stable Graves' hyperthyroidism.

This clonotype was seen a few times. J is TRBJ2-2 and V is TRBV2; D is perhaps TRBD1 (6 bases). V was shortened by 3 bases and J by 5 bases, with 13 bases between the two germline ends. Germline CDR1 SNHLY, CDR2 FYNNEI. This CDR3 has 15 amino acids. The CDR3 bases are TGTGCCAGCAGTGAGACCGGGACACAGACCGGGGAGCTGTTTTTT. Residues: CASSETGTQTGELFF.

This clonotype was recorded at least ten times. The V call is TRBV4-1, the J call TRBJ2-5, with 9 positions matching TRBD2. Trimming at V came to 1 base and at J to 4 bases, leaving 13 bases not matched to a gene. This CDR3 is built from 18 residues. The germline V gene has CDR1 MGHRA and CDR2 YSYEKL. CDR3 region: CASSQAVGVHSGRETQYF. CDR3 DNA sequence: TGCGCCAGCAGCCAAGCCGTCGGGGTTCATAGCGGGAGAGAGACCCAGTACTTC.

In this sample, this clonotype turned up a few times. The V call is TRBV6-1, the J call TRBJ1-6, with D tentatively TRBD1 (5 bases). V was pared by 6 bases and J by 0 bases, with 18 bases between. The germline V gene has CDR1 MNHNS and CDR2 SASEGT. The CDR3 runs to 18 residues. The CDR3 region is CASRRGRRLSSYNSPLHF. The CDR3 DNA follows: TGTGCCAGCAGGAGGGGACGTCGGCTTAGCTCCTATAATTCACCCCTCCACTTT.

This clonotype has a count of ten or more. The CDR3: CASSFGSGKNTEAFF. CDR3 in DNA: TGTGCCAGCAGTTTTGGGTCAGGGAAGAACACTGAAGCTTTCTTT. V usage is TRBV12-3 or TRBV12-4 and J usage is TRBJ1-1; a weak D match, TRBD1 (5 bases). The V gene lost 3 bases and the J gene lost 1 base, with 12 bases spanning the gap. This CDR3 has 15 amino acids.

In its sample, this clonotype was seen many times. This chain links TRBV6-1 with TRBJ2-7, with D maybe TRBD1 (6 bases). Deletions cut 7 bases from V and 0 bases from J, with 13 bases between. The CDR3 is 14 residues long. Germline V gene sequence: CDR1 MNHNS, CDR2 SASEGT. Written as DNA, the CDR3 is TGTGCCAGCACCTGGACAGACAGCTCCTACGAGCAGTACTTC. It encodes CASTWTDSSYEQYF.